This T cell receptor beta chain is drawn from a study of CD8+ T cells in alopecia areata. Concerning this clone: The target antigen is unknown.

cDNA reverse transcribed from extracted RNA served as the sequencing template. TCRdb's table, derived via immunoSEQ multiplex PCR, lists solely in-frame clones and lacks some. The sample lists more than 95,000 clones, around 38% occurring once. The length of the CDR3 is 12 residues. Looked up from germline, CDR1 is SEHNR and CDR2 is FQNEAQ (reference sequence). V shed 3 bases and J shed 6 bases, with 9 bases lying between them. Whole-study results and caveats: An increase in clonality over normal scalp was evident in lesional scalp, especially alopecia totalis/universalis. Scalp samples also yield sequences of resident alphabeta T cells from normal skin.

Sample: CD4+ T cells sorted from blood. The receptor was isolated from a human donor with alopecia areata. V usage is TRBV7-9 and J usage is TRBJ2-7; no firm D call. CDR3 DNA: TGTGCCAGCAGCTTGTTGGCTTTCGAGCAGTACTTC. Translation gives CASSLLAFEQYF.